The source of this T cell receptor beta chain is a study of T cell responses to AZD1222 COVID-19 vaccine. General study findings and limits: Sampled repertoires all dated from after the peak T cell response.

In germline, CDR1 is LNHDA, CDR2 SQIVND (reference sequence). CDR3 length: 13 residues. Deletions cut 8 bases from V and 5 bases from J, with 13 bases between. Notes on this clone: The antigen remains undetermined.

Profiled with immunoSEQ multiplex PCR; TCRdb holds only in-frame clones, not every one. Altogether 250,000 or so clones are present, approximately 93% being singletons, with the ten largest covering around 0.6%. The input for sequencing was peripheral blood, taken on day 0 of AZD1222 vaccination. This receptor was identified in an adult in good health. V usage is TRBV19 and J usage is TRBJ1-5; tentatively, D is TRBD1 (6 bases). The CDR3 coding sequence is TGTGCCAGTTTGAGGGGGGATTATCAGCCCCAGCATTTT. Translation: CASLRGDYQPQHF.